This T cell receptor beta chain was observed in a study of cytomegalovirus exposure and HLA in healthy donors. The PCR was carried out with 60 Vbeta primers and 13 Jbeta primers. Study processing details: Some 9.9 million shared chains were among roughly 81 million unique TCR beta chains counted in a later analysis. Here immunoSEQ multiplex PCR was the method, and the copy in TCRdb shows in-frame clones only, minus some. The DNA was the basis for D and trimming; V, J and clone size are from that table. The data hold almost 200,000 clones, with about 80% observed a single time. The CDR3 runs 16 residues. As to this clone: What it binds is unknown.

General study results and limits: Earlier findings revealed that most TCR beta V segments proved productive either about 90% or about 30% of the time.

The specimen was PBMCs. The rearrangement joins TRBV21-1 to TRBJ2-7; the table's D call, TRBD2, was not checked against the DNA. TRBV21-1 is assigned pseudogene status. The receptor was derived from a woman aged 25 to 45 in good health and CMV-seropositive. CDR3 nucleotides: TGTGCCAGCAGCAAAGGGGGACTAGCGGACGCCTACGAGCAGTACTTC. Translation gives CASSKGGLADAYEQYF.